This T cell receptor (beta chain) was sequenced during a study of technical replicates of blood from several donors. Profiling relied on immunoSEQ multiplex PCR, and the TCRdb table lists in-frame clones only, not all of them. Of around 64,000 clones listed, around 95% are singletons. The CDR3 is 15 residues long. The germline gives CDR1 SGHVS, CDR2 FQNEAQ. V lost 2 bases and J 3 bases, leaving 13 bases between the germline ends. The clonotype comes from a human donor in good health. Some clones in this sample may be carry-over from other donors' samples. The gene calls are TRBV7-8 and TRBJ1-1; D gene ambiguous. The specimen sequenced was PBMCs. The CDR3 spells CASSLRSRMDTEAFF. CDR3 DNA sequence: TGTGCCAGCAGCTTAAGATCGCGCATGGACACTGAAGCTTTCTTT.